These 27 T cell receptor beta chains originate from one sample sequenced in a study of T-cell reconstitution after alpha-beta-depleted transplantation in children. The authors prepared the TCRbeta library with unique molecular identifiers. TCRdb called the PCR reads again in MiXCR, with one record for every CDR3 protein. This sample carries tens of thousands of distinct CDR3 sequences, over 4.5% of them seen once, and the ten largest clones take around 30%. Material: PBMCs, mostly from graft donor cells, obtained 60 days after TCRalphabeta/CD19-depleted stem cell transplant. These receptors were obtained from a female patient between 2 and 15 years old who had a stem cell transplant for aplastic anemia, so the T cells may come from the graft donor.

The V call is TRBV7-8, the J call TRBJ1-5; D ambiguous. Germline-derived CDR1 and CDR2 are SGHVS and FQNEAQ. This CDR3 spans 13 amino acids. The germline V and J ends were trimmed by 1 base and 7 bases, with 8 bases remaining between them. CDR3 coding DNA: TGTGCCAGCAGCTTAGGGATTGAACAGCCCCAGCATTTT. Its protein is CASSLGIEQPQHF. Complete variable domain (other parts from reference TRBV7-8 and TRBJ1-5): GAGVSQSPRYKVAKRGQDVALRCDPISGHVSLFWYQQALGQGPEFLTYFQNEAQLDKSGLPSDRFFAERPEGSVSTLKIQRTQQEDSAVYLCASSLGIEQPQHFGDGTRLSIL.

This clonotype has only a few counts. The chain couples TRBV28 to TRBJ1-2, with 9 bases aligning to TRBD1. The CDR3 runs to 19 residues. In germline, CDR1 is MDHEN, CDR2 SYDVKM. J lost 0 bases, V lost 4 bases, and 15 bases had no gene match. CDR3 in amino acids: CASSSSGTGHLLANYGYTF. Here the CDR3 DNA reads TGTGCCAGCAGTTCTTCCGGGACAGGGCACCTGTTAGCTAACTATGGCTACACCTTC.

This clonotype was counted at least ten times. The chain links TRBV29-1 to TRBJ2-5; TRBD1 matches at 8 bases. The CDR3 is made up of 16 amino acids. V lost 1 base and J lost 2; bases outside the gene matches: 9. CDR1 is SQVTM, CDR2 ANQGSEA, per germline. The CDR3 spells CSVEGPRQGPQETQYF. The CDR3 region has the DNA TGCAGCGTTGAAGGTCCGAGACAGGGGCCACAAGAGACCCAGTACTTC.

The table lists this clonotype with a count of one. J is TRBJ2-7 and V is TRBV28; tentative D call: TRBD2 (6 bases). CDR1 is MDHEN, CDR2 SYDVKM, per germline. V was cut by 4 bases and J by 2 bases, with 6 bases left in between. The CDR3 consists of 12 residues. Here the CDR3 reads CASSWGAYEQYF. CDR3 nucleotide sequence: TGTGCCAGCAGTTGGGGGGCCTACGAGCAGTACTTC.

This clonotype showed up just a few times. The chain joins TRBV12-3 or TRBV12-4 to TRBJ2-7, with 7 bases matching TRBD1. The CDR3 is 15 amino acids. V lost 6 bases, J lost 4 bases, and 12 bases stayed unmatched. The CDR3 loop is CASSYRGPIGYEQYF. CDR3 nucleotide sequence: TGTGCCAGCAGCTACAGGGGACCGATAGGATACGAGCAGTACTTC.

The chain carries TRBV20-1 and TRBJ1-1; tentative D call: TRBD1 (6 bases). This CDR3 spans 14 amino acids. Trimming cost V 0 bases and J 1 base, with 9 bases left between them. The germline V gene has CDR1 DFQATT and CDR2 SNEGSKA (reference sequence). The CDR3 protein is CSAREDSGNTEAFF. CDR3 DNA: TGCAGTGCTAGAGAGGACAGTGGGAACACTGAAGCTTTCTTT.

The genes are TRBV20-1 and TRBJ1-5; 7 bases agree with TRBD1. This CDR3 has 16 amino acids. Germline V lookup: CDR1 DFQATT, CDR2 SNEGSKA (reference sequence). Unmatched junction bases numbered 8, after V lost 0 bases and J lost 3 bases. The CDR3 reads CSARDMRTGNNQPQHF. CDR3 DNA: TGCAGTGCTAGAGATATGAGGACAGGTAACAATCAGCCCCAGCATTTT.

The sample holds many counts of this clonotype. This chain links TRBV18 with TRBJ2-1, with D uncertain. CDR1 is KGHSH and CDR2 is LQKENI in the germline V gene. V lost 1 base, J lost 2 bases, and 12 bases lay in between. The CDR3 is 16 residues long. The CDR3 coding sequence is TGTGCCAGCTCACCACAAAGAACAAACACCTACAATGAGCAGTTCTTC. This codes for CASSPQRTNTYNEQFF.

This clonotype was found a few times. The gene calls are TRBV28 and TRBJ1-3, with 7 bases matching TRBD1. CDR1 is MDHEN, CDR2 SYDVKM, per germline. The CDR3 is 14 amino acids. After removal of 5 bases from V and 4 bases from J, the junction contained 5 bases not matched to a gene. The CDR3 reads CASSLTTGGNTIYF. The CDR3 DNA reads TGTGCCAGCAGTCTCACGACAGGGGGAAACACCATATATTTT.

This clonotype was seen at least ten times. Written as DNA, the CDR3 is TGTGCCAGCAGCGCGGAGACTAGCGGGAGGGCACCACACACGGATACGCAGTATTTT. Its protein is CASSAETSGRAPHTDTQYF. V is TRBV13 and J is TRBJ2-3, with 14 bases aligning to TRBD2. The CDR3 totals 19 residues. From germline, CDR1 is PRHDT and CDR2 FYEKMQ (reference sequence). V trimming: 5 bases; J trimming: 6 bases; junction bases outside the gene matches: 16.

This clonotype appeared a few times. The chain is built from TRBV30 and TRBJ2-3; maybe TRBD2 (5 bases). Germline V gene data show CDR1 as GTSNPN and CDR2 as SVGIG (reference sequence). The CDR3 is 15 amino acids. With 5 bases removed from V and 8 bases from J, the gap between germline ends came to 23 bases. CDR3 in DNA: TGTGCCTGGGACCCTAGGTTGGCGGGCCACGGTACGCAGTATTTT. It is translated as CAWDPRLAGHGTQYF.

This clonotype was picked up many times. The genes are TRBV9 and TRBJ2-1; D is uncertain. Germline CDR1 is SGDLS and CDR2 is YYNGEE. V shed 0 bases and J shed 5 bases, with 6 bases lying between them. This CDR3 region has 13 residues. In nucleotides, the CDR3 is TGTGCCAGCAGCGTAGCCCCCAACAATGAGCAGTTCTTC. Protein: CASSVAPNNEQFF.

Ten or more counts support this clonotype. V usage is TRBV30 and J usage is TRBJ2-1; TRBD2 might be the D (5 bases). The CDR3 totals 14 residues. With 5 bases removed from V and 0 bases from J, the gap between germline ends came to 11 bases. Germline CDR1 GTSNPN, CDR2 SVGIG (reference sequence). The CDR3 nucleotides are TGTGCCTGGCTCCGGACTTTCTCCTACAATGAGCAGTTCTTC. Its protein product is CAWLRTFSYNEQFF. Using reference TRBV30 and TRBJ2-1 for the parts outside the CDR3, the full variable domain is SQTIHQWPATLVQPVGSPLSLECTVEGTSNPNLYWYRQAAGRGLQLLFYSVGIGQISSEVPQNLSASRPQDRQFILSSKKLLLSDSGFYLCAWLRTFSYNEQFFGPGTRLTVL.

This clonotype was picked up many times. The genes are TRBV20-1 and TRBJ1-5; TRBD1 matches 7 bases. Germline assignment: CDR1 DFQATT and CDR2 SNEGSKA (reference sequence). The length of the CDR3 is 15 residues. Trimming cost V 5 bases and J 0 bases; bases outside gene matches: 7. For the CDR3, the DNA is TGCAGTGCTCTAACGACAGGGAATAGCAATCAGCCCCAGCATTTT. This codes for CSALTTGNSNQPQHF.

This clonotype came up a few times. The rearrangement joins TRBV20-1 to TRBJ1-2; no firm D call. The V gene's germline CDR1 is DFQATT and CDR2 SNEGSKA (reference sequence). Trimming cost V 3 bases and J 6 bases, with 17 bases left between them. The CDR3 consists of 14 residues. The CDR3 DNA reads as TGCAGTGCTAGGGTTCGACAAACTTTCAATGGCTACACCTTC. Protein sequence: CSARVRQTFNGYTF.

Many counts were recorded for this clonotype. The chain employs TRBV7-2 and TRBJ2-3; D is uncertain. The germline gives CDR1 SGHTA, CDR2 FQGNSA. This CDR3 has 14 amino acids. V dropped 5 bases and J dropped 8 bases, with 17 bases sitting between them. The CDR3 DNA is TGTGCCAGCAGCGTCCCCGGGTCTAAGGGTACGCAGTATTTT. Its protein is CASSVPGSKGTQYF.

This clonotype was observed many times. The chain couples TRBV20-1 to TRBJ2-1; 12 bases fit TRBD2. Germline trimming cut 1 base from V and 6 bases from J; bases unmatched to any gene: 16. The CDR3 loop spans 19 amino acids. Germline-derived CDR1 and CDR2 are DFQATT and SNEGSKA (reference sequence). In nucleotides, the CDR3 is TGCAGTGCTAGAGGACACGGACTAGCGGGAATGGCTAACAGCAATGAGCAGTTCTTC. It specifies CSARGHGLAGMANSNEQFF.

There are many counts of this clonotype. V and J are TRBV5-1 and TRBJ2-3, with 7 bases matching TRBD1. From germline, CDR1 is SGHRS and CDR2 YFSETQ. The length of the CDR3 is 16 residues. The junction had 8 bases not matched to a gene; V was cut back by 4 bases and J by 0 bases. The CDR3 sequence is CASSRGQLLSTDTQYF. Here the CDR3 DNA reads TGCGCCAGCAGCCGGGGACAGCTCCTTAGCACAGATACGCAGTATTTT.

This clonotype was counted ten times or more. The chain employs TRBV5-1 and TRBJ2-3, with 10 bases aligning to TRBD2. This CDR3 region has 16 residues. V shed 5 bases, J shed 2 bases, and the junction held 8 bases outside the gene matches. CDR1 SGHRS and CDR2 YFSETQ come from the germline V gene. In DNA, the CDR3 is TGCGCCAGCAGACCCGCTAGCGGGAGAAACACAGATACGCAGTATTTT. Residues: CASRPASGRNTDTQYF.

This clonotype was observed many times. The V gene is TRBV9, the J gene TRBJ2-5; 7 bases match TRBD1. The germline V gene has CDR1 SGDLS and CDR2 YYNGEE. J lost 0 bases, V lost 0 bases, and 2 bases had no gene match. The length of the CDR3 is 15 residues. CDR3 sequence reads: CASSVGQGDQETQYF. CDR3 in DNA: TGTGCCAGCAGCGTAGGACAGGGTGACCAAGAGACCCAGTACTTC.

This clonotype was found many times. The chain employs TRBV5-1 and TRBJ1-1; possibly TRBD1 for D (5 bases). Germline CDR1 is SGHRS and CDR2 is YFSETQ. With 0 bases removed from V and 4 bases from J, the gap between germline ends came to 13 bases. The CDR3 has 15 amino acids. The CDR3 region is CASSLDLAGSTEAFF. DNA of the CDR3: TGCGCCAGCAGCTTGGATCTCGCAGGGAGCACTGAAGCTTTCTTT.

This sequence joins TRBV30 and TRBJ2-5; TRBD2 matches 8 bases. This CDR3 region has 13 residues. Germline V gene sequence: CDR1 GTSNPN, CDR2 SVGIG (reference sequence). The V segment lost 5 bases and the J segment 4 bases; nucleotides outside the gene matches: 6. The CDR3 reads CAWARGGLETQYF. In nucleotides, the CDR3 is TGTGCCTGGGCCCGGGGGGGTCTAGAGACCCAGTACTTC.

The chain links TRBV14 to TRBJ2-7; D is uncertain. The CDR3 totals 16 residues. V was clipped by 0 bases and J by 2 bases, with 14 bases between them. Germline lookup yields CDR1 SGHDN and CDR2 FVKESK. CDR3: CASSQDNRAPPYEQYF. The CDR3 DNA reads TGTGCCAGCAGCCAAGACAACCGGGCCCCCCCCTACGAGCAGTACTTC.

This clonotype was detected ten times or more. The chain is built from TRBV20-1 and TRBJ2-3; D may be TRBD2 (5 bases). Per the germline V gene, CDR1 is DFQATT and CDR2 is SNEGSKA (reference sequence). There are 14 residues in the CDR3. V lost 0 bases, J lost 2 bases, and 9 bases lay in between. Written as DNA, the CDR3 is TGCAGTGCTAGAGACGGGCTAGCCACAGATACGCAGTATTTT. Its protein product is CSARDGLATDTQYF.

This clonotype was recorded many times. The CDR3 nucleotides read TGTGCCATCAGTGAGTCGGAGAAAGAGACCCAGTACTTC. Amino acids: CAISESEKETQYF. The chain uses TRBV10-3 and TRBJ2-5; D remains ambiguous. Germline V gives CDR1 ENHRY, CDR2 SYGVKD. The CDR3 is 13 amino acids. V was cut by 0 bases and J by 3 bases, with 5 bases left in between.

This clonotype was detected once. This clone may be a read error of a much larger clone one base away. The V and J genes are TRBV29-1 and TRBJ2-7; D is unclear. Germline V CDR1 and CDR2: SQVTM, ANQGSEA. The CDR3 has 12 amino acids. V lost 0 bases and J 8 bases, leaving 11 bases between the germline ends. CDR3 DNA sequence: TGCAGCGTTGAAGATGGGCGACCTCAGCAGTACTTC. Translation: CSVEDGRPQQYF.

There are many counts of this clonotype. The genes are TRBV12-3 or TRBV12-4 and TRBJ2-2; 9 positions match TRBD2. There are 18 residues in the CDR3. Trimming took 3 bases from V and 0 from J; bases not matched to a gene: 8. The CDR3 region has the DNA TGTGCCAGCAGTTTTTGGATTATAGCGGGGGCGAACACCGGGGAGCTGTTTTTT. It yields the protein CASSFWIIAGANTGELFF.